The 9 T cell receptor beta chains in this list originate from one sample, sequenced in a study of shared clonotypes between healthy human individuals. The assay was immunoSEQ multiplex PCR, and TCRdb's table has in-frame clones only and misses some. The data contain hundreds of thousands of clones, roughly 78% of them singletons. Specimen: memory CD4+ T cells sorted from blood. Subset specified: CD45RA-negative fraction. The origin of the receptors is a woman younger than 45 in good health.

This chain connects TRBV11-2 to TRBJ2-7, with D possibly being TRBD2 (9 bases). The CDR3 is 19 amino acids. Trimming took 5 bases from V and 5 from J, leaving 31 bases between them. Germline V lookup: CDR1 SGHAT, CDR2 FQNNGV. DNA for the CDR3: TGTGCCAGCAGCCCCACCTGGACAGGGTTAGCGGGAGATCCCCACGAGCAGTACTTC. Amino acids: CASSPTWTGLAGDPHEQYF.

The chain is built from TRBV29-1 and TRBJ2-7, with D possibly TRBD2 on 5 matching bases. Trimming shortened V by 4 bases and J by 5 bases, and 15 bases separated the two germline ends. The CDR3 has 13 amino acids. CDR1 and CDR2 from the germline V gene are SQVTM and ANQGSEA. The CDR3 reads CSVGRSGSDEQYF. The CDR3 DNA follows: TGCAGCGTTGGCCGTTCGGGGTCGGACGAGCAGTACTTC.

The V and J genes are TRBV19 and TRBJ1-5; TRBD1 agrees at 7 bases. The CDR3 length is 16 residues. J was trimmed by 7 bases and V by 8 bases; bases with no gene match: 17. The germline CDR1 and CDR2 sequences are LNHDA and SQIVND (reference sequence). The CDR3 spells CASEPYFKGAVQPQHF. CDR3 DNA: TGTGCCAGTGAGCCTTATTTCAAGGGGGCGGTCCAGCCCCAGCATTTT.

This clone was recorded once. This CDR3 is CASSPAGGGTGELFF. CDR3 DNA: TGCGCCAGCAGCCCAGCGGGAGGGGGCACCGGGGAGCTGTTTTTT. The V and J genes are TRBV5-1 and TRBJ2-2; 10 nucleotides align to TRBD2. Germline CDR1 SGHRS, CDR2 YFSETQ. Germline trimming cut 4 bases from V and 4 bases from J; bases unmatched to any gene: 4. The CDR3 covers 15 residues.

The chain links TRBV6-5 to TRBJ2-1, with 11 nucleotides matching TRBD2. Unmatched junction bases numbered 6, after V lost 2 bases and J lost 6 bases. Germline assignment: CDR1 MNHEY and CDR2 SVGAGI. This CDR3 region has 16 residues. CDR3 sequence reads: CASSYTRLAGSNEQFF. The CDR3 bases are TGTGCCAGCAGTTACACGCGACTAGCGGGGTCCAATGAGCAGTTCTTC.

The rearrangement links TRBV7-9 to TRBJ1-1, with no clear D. The CDR3 covers 12 residues. CDR1 and CDR2 (germline): SEHNR, FQNEAQ (reference sequence). V was shortened by 8 bases and J by 6 bases, with 13 bases between the two germline ends. CDR3 sequence (DNA): TGTGCCAGCGGCGTCGGTCCGCCTGAAGCTTTCTTT. Protein: CASGVGPPEAFF.

This chain links TRBV18 with TRBJ2-7, with D hard to call. Trimming pared 2 bases from V and 0 bases from J, leaving 11 bases between. This CDR3 is built from 15 residues. In germline, CDR1 is KGHSH, CDR2 LQKENI. This CDR3 reads CASSPSKGSSYEQYF. CDR3 bases: TGTGCCAGCTCACCAAGCAAGGGAAGCTCCTACGAGCAGTACTTC. The full variable domain, with the rest looked up from reference TRBV18 and TRBJ2-7, is NAGVMQNPRHLVRRRGQEARLRCSPMKGHSHVYWYRQLPEEGLKFMVYLQKENIIDESGMPKERFSAEFPKEGPSILRIQQVVRGDSAAYFCASSPSKGSSYEQYFGPGTRLTVT.

The rearrangement uses TRBV5-4 and TRBJ1-1, with 9 bases matching TRBD1. Germline lookup yields CDR1 SGHNT and CDR2 YYREEE (reference sequence). The J segment lost 0 bases and the V segment lost 3 bases, leaving 0 bases of the junction unmatched. CDR3 length equals 14 residues. The CDR3 loop is CASSWDRVNTEAFF. The CDR3 DNA follows: TGTGCCAGCAGCTGGGACAGGGTGAACACTGAAGCTTTCTTT.

J is TRBJ1-2 and V is TRBV19; TRBD1 matches 10 bases. Looked up from germline, CDR1 is LNHDA and CDR2 is SQIVND (reference sequence). V trimming: 6 bases; J trimming: 0 bases; junction bases outside the gene matches: 7. This CDR3 is 16 amino acids long. CDR3: CASRVWDRGANYGYTF. In DNA form, the CDR3 reads TGTGCCAGTAGAGTGTGGGACAGGGGAGCTAACTATGGCTACACCTTC.